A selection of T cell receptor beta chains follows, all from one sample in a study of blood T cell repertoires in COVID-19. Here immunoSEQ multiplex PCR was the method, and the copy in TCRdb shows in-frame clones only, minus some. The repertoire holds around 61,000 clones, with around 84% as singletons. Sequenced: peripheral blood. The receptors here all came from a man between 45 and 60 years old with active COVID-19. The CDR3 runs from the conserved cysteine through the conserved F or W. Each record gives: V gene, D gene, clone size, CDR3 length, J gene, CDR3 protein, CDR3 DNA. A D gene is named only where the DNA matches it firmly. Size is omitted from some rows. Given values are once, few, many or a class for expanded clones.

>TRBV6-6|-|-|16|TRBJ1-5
CASSSNLMTGNQPQHF
TGTGCCAGCAGTTCCAATCTAATGACAGGAAATCAGCCCCAGCATTTT
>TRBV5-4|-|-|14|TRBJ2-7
CASSAQGYGYEQYF
TGTGCCAGCAGCGCGCAGGGCTATGGGTACGAGCAGTACTTC
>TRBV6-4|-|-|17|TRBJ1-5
CASSDETPGPPGQPQHF
TGTGCCAGCAGTGACGAGACGCCGGGCCCCCCAGGGCAGCCCCAGCATTTT
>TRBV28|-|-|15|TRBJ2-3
CASKAATGSTDTQYF
TGTGCCAGCAAAGCGGCAACGGGAAGCACAGATACGCAGTATTTT
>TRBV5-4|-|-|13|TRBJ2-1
CASSAGRYNEQFF
TGTGCCAGCAGCGCGGGAAGGTACAATGAGCAGTTCTTC
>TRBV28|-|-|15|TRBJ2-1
CASSLEESSYNEQFF
TGTGCCAGCAGTTTAGAGGAGAGCTCCTACAATGAGCAGTTCTTC
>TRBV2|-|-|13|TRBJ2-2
CASSRQNTGELFF
TGTGCCAGCAGCCGACAGAACACCGGGGAGCTGTTTTTT
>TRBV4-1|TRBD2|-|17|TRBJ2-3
CASSQAHSAGGEDTQYF
TGCGCCAGCAGCCAAGCCCACTCCGCGGGGGGGGAAGATACGCAGTATTTT
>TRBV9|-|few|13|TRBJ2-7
CASKGLGGGEQYF
TGTGCCAGCAAGGGGCTGGGAGGTGGAGAGCAGTACTTC
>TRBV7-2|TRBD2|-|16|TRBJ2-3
CASSRSAGGLTDTQYF
TGTGCCAGCAGCCGCTCCGCGGGGGGCCTCACAGATACGCAGTATTTT
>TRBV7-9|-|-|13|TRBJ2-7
CASSNGHPYEQYF
TGTGCCAGCAGCAACGGACATCCCTACGAGCAGTACTTC
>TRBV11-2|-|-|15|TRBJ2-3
CASSLTSLGADTQYF
TGTGCCAGCAGCTTAACTAGCCTTGGGGCAGATACGCAGTATTTT
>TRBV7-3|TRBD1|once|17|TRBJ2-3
CASSLHSTGQGTDTQYF
TGTGCCAGCAGCCTCCACTCGACAGGGCAGGGCACAGATACGCAGTATTTT
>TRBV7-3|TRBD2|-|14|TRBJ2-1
CASSLRGAGYEQFF
TGTGCCAGCAGCTTAAGGGGAGCGGGGTATGAGCAGTTCTTC
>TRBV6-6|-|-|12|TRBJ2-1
CASSTGYNEQFF
TGTGCCAGCAGTACAGGCTACAATGAGCAGTTCTTC
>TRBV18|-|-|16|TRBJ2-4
CASSSGQQLAKNIQYF
TGTGCCAGCTCATCAGGACAGCAACTAGCCAAAAACATTCAGTACTTC
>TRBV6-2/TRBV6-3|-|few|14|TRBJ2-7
CASSYSSGIEEQYF
TGTGCCAGCAGCTACTCCTCAGGGATTGAGGAGCAGTACTTC
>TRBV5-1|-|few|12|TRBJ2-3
CASSVNTDTQYF
TGCGCCAGCAGTGTCAACACAGATACGCAGTATTTT
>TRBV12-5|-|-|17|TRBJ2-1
CASGSVEFVSSYNEQFF
TGTGCTAGTGGTTCGGTAGAATTCGTCAGCTCCTACAATGAGCAGTTCTTC
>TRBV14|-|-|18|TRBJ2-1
CASSLGVSSGLAYNEQFF
TGTGCCAGCAGCCTAGGGGTCTCCTCAGGGCTCGCCTACAATGAGCAGTTCTTC
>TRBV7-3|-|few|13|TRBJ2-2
CASSSQGTGELFF
TGTGCCAGCAGCTCGCAGGGAACCGGGGAGCTGTTTTTT
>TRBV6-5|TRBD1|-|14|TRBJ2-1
CASMGRGPYNEQFF
TGTGCCAGCATGGGCAGGGGGCCTTACAATGAGCAGTTCTTC
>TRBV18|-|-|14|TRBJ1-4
CASSPGASNEKLFF
TGTGCCAGCTCACCGGGGGCCAGTAATGAAAAACTGTTTTTT
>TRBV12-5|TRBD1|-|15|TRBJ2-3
CASGLGQDPTDTQYF
TGTGCTAGTGGACTGGGACAGGACCCCACAGATACGCAGTATTTT
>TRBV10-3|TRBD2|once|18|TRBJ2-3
CAISRGLAGGMGTDTQYF
TGTGCCATCAGTCGGGGACTAGCGGGGGGTATGGGGACAGATACGCAGTATTTT
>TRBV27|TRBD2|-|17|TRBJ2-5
CASSLASGGHFQETQYF
TGTGCCAGCAGTTTAGCTAGCGGGGGACATTTCCAAGAGACCCAGTACTTC
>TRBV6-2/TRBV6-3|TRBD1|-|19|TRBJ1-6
CASSYEIGNRGARNSPLHF
TGTGCCAGCAGTTACGAGATTGGGAACAGGGGCGCACGTAATTCACCCCTCCACTTT
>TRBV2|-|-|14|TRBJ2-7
CASIARGHSYEQYF
TGTGCCAGCATCGCGAGAGGGCACTCCTACGAGCAGTACTTC
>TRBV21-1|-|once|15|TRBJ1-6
CASSKVGQGNSPLHF
-
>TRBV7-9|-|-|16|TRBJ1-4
CASSLALEQGGEKLFF
TGTGCCAGCAGCTTAGCGTTGGAACAGGGTGGTGAAAAACTGTTTTTT
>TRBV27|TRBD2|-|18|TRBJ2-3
CASERLAGDWGRTDTQYF
TGTGCCAGTGAGAGACTAGCGGGAGATTGGGGCCGCACAGATACGCAGTATTTT
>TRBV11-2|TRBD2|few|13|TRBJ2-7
CASSFGLEGEQYF
TGTGCCAGCAGCTTCGGACTAGAAGGCGAGCAGTACTTC
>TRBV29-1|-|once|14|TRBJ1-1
CSVRARQDELEAFF
TGCAGCGTTCGGGCGCGACAGGACGAGCTCGAGGCTTTCTTT
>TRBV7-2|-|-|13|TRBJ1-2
CASSLNNNYGYTF
TGTGCCAGCAGCTTAAACAATAACTATGGCTACACCTTC
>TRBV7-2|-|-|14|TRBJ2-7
CASSLEVSGYEQYF
TGTGCCAGCAGCTTAGAAGTTAGCGGCTACGAGCAGTACTTC
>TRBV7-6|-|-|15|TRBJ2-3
CASSLAAFSTDTQYF
TGTGCCAGCAGCTTAGCTGCGTTTAGCACAGATACGCAGTATTTT
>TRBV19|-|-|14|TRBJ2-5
CASSPLHSTETQYF
TGTGCCAGTAGTCCCCTACACAGCACGGAGACCCAGTACTTC
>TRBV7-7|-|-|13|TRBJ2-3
CASSAMDRGTQYF
TGTGCCAGCAGCGCTATGGACCGGGGTACGCAGTATTTT
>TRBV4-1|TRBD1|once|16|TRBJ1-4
CASSQDGTGLNEKLFF
TGCGCCAGCAGCCAAGACGGGACAGGGCTTAATGAAAAACTGTTTTTT
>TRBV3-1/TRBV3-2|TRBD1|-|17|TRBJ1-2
CASSQAAGTAQGYGYTF
TGTGCCAGCAGCCAAGCGGCCGGGACAGCCCAGGGCTATGGCTACACCTTC
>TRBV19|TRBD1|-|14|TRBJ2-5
CASSGPARGETQYF
TGTGCCTCCTCGGGCCCAGCCAGGGGGGAGACCCAGTACTTC
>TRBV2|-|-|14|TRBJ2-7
CASSGGGGRYEQYF
TGTGCCAGCAGTGGGGGCGGGGGCCGCTACGAGCAGTACTTC
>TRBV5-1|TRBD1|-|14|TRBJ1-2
CASSPGQGDYGYTF
TGCGCCAGCAGCCCCGGACAGGGTGACTATGGCTACACCTTC
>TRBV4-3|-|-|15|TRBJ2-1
CASSHHRTGNNEQFF
TGCGCCAGCAGCCACCACCGTACAGGGAACAATGAGCAGTTCTTC
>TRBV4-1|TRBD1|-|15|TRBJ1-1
CASSRWTGENTEAFF
TGCGCCAGCAGCCGATGGACAGGGGAGAACACTGAAGCTTTCTTT
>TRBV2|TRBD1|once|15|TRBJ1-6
CASSPGQGINSPLHF
TGTGCCAGCAGCCCCGGACAGGGTATAAATTCACCCCTCCACTTT
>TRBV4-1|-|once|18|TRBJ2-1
CASSQVRAGEGVSNEQFF
TGCGCCAGCAGCCAAGTACGTGCGGGAGAGGGGGTAAGCAATGAGCAGTTCTTC
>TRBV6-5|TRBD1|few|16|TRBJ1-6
CASSYTSGQGNSPLHF
TGTGCCAGCAGTTACACCTCGGGACAGGGTAATTCACCCCTCCACTTT
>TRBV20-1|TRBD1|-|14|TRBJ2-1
CSASRTGDYNEQFF
TGCAGTGCTAGTCGCACAGGGGACTACAATGAGCAGTTCTTC
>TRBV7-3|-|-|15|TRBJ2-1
CASSLGSSEYNEQFF
TGTGCCAGCAGCTTGGGTTCGTCGGAGTACAATGAGCAGTTCTTC
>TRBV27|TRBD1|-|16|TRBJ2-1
CASTINTGGAYNEQFF
TGTGCCAGCACCATCAATACAGGGGGCGCCTACAATGAGCAGTTCTTC